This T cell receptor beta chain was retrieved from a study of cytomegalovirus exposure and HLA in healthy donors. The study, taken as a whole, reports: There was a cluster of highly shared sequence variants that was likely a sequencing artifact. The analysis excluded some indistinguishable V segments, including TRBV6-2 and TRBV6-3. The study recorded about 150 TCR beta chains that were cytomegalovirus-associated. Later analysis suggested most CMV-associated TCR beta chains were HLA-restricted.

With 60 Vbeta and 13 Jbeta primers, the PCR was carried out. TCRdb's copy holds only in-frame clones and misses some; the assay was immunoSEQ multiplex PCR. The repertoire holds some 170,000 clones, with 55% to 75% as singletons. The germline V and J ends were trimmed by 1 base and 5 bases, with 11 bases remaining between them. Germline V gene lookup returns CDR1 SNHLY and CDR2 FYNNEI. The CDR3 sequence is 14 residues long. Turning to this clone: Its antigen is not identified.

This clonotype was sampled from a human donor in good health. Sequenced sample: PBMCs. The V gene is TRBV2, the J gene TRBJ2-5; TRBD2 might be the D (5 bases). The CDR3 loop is CASSEGASLETQYF. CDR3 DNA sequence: TGTGCCAGCAGTGAAGGGGCTAGCCTGGAGACCCAGTACTTC.